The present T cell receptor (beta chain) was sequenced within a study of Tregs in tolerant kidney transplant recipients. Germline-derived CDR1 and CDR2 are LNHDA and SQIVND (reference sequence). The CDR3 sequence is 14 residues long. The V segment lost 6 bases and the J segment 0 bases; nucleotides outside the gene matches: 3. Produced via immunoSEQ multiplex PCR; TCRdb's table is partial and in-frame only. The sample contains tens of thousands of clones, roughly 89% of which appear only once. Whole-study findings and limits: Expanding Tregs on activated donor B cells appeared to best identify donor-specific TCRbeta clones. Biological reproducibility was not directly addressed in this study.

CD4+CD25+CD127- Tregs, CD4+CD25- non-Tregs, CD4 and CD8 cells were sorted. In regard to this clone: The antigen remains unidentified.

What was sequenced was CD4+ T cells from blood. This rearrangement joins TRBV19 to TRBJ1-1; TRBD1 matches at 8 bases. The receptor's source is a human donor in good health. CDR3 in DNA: TGTGCCAGTAGGAGGGACAGGATGAACACTGAAGCTTTCTTT. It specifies CASRRDRMNTEAFF.